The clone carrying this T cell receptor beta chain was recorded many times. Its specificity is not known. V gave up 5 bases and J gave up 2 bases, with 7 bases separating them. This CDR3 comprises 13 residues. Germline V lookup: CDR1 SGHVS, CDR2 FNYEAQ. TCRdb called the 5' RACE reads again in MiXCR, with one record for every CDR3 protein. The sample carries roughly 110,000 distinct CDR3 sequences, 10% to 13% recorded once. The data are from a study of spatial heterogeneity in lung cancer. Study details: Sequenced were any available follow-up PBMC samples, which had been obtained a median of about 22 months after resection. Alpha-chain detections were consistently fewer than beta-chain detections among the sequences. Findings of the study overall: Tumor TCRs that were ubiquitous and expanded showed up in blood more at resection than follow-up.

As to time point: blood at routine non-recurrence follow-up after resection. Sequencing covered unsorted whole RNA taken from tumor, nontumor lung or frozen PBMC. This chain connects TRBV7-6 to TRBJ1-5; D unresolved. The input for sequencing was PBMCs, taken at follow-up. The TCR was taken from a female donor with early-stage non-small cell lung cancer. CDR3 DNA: TGTGCCAGCAGCCCCCTCGGCAATCAGCCCCAGCATTTT. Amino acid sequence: CASSPLGNQPQHF.